These T cell receptor beta chains were read from a single sample in a study of tumor and adjacent non-tumor tissue in lung cancer. TCRdb fed the multiplex PCR reads into MiXCR, producing one record per CDR3 protein. The repertoire has under 140,000 distinct CDR3 sequences, over 70% of them found once; the top ten carry approximately 22%. Sequences were obtained from lung tumor tissue. The receptor set was obtained from a man in his 70s with non-small cell lung cancer. The CDR3 runs from the conserved cysteine through the conserved F or W. Fields, in order: V gene, J gene, CDR3 length, clone size, D gene, CDR3 DNA, CDR3 protein. D genes are given only for firm matches. Clone sizes are given selectively: once, few, many, or a class where the clone is expanded.

TRBV6-2/TRBV6-3	TRBJ2-7	16	-	TRBD1	TGTGACAGGAGTCCCGCGCTGAACAGGGGGCCCTACGAGCAGTACTTC	CDRSPALNRGPYEQYF
TRBV6-2/TRBV6-3	TRBJ2-5	20	-	TRBD2	TGTGCCAGCAGTTCCGTCAGGCTAGCGGGATCCGAACCCAAAAATGAGACCCAGTACTTC	CASSSVRLAGSEPKNETQYF
TRBV12-3/TRBV12-4	TRBJ2-5	15	few	TRBD2	TGTGCCAGCGGCGGGCTAGCGGGAGTCGTGGAGATCCAGTACTTC	CASGGLAGVVEIQYF
TRBV4-2	TRBJ2-7	15	-	-	TGTGCAAGCAACCAGGAGCCGGGACGCCTCTACGAGCAATACTTC	CASNQEPGRLYEQYF
TRBV11-2	TRBJ2-5	12	-	-	TGTGCCAGCAGCTCGCACATGGGGGTGATCGTCTTC	CASSSHMGVIVF
TRBV6-5	TRBJ1-1	13	-	TRBD1	TGTGCCAACACCTCCGGGACAGGGGGCAAAACTCTCTTT	CANTSGTGGKTLF
TRBV29-1	TRBJ2-3	13	-	-	TGCAGCGTTGAAGTAGTAGTAGTAGATACGCAGTATTTT	CSVEVVVVDTQYF
TRBV12-5	TRBJ2-3	13	-	-	TGTGCTAGTGGTTTTGTTAGAAATCAGCCCCAGTATTTT	CASGFVRNQPQYF
TRBV5-6	TRBJ1-1	14	-	-	TGTGCCAGAAGCCCTATGGGGGCTGCCACTGAAGCTTTCTTT	CARSPMGAATEAFF
TRBV4-1	TRBJ2-5	12	medium-sized	-	TGCGCCAGCAGCCACCCCCAAGAGACCCAGTACTTC	CASSHPQETQYF
TRBV4-1	TRBJ2-5	15	-	-	TGCGCCAGGAGCCAAGGTTGGAGAGACAAAGAGACCCAGTACTTC	CARSQGWRDKETQYF
TRBV29-1	TRBJ2-5	13	few	TRBD1	TGCAGGGTTGGGGACAGGTACCAAGAGTCCCAGTACTTC	CRVGDRYQESQYF
TRBV4-1	TRBJ2-3	17	-	-	TGCGCCAGCAGTCCTCACCACTCATCGGGCAAAACAGATACGCAGTATTTT	CASSPHHSSGKTDTQYF
TRBV6-1	TRBJ2-3	20	-	TRBD2	TGTGCCAGCAGTGAAGTGAAATTTTTTGGCGGGGGGTTGTCTGGAGATACGCAGTTTTTT	CASSEVKFFGGGLSGDTQFF
TRBV12-3/TRBV12-4	TRBJ2-3	15	-	-	TGTACCAGCAGTTTAACAACGGCAGGTACAGATACGCAGTATTTT	CTSSLTTAGTDTQYF
TRBV5-1	TRBJ2-5	18	-	-	TGCATCAGCAGCTTGTTGAGTTTGGGACTTTCTGGGGGAGAGACCCAGTACTTC	CISSLLSLGLSGGETQYF
TRBV11-1	TRBJ2-1	16	-	TRBD1	TGTGTAAGCAGCCCCCGGCCGGGACAGGGGCAACATGAGCAGTTCTTC	CVSSPRPGQGQHEQFF
TRBV20-1	TRBJ2-5	15	many	-	TGCAGTGCTAGAGCTAACTCCGGGGCCGGGGAGACCCAGTACTTC	CSARANSGAGETQYF
TRBV6-6	TRBJ2-7	14	-	-	TGTGCCAGCAGTTCCAGCAGGGGATCCTACGAGAAGTATTTC	CASSSSRGSYEKYF
TRBV6-2/TRBV6-3	TRBJ2-3	13	-	-	TGTGCCAGCGGTTCTCAGTGCAATCAGCCCCAGTATTTT	CASGSQCNQPQYF
TRBV4-1	TRBJ1-5	17	-	-	TGCGCCAGCACCCAGAGTAGCAGCATTTATAGCAATAAGCCCCAGCATTTT	CASTQSSSIYSNKPQHF
TRBV11-2	TRBJ2-7	12	-	-	TGTACCACCAGCAACCAGGGGGGCGAGCAGTACTTC	CTTSNQGGEQYF
TRBV10-2	TRBJ1-1	16	once	TRBD1	TGCGCCAGCAGTCCAGGGGACAGGGGAGTGTGCACTGGAACTTTCTTT	CASSPGDRGVCTGTFF
TRBV6-5	TRBJ2-7	18	-	TRBD1	TGTGCCAGCAGTTACATGAGTACAGGACAGGGGGCGATCTACGAGCTGTTCTTC	CASSYMSTGQGAIYELFF
TRBV10-3	TRBJ2-2	11	once	-	TGTGCCTTCAGCCAGTCGGGACGTCCTATGTTT	CAFSQSGRPMF
TRBV11-3	TRBJ1-1	12	-	TRBD1	TGTGCCATTAGTGACAGGGTGTATAAAGCTTTCTTT	CAISDRVYKAFF
TRBV12-3/TRBV12-4	TRBJ1-4	15	-	-	TGTGCCAACAGCGTACAGGCAGGGAATAATGAAAAACTGTTCTTT	CANSVQAGNNEKLFF
TRBV29-1	TRBJ2-7	11	-	-	TGCAGCGTTGTCAGGGAGTACGAGCAGTATTTC	CSVVREYEQYF
TRBV6-5	TRBJ1-1	15	-	TRBD1	TGTGCTAGCAGGACCTGGACAGGATTGGTCACTGAAGCTTTCTTT	CASRTWTGLVTEAFF
TRBV6-5	TRBJ1-1	13	-	-	TGTGCCAGAAAACCCGGGACGGACACAGAAGCTTTCTTT	CARKPGTDTEAFF
TRBV6-2/TRBV6-3	TRBJ2-2	16	-	TRBD2	TGTCCCAGCAGTCTAGGACTAGCGGGAGTATCCGGGGAGCTGTTATTT	CPSSLGLAGVSGELLF
TRBV30	TRBJ1-4	16	-	-	TGTGCCTGGAGCACCGGGGCATGGGGCGCGAATGAAAAACTGTTTTTT	CAWSTGAWGANEKLFF
TRBV6-1	TRBJ2-7	14	-	-	TGTGCCAGCAGTGTCGGGGTTCCGTCCTATGAGCCGTACTTC	CASSVGVPSYEPYF
TRBV11-3	TRBJ2-1	17	-	TRBD2	TGTGGCAGCAGCCTCCTAGGGAGTAGCGGGGGCTACTATGAGCAGTTCTTC	CGSSLLGSSGGYYEQFF
TRBV28	TRBJ2-7	13	-	-	TGTGCCAACAGTTCGCCGGGGACGAGGGAGCAGTACTTC	CANSSPGTREQYF
TRBV5-1	TRBJ1-1	15	many	-	TGCGCCAGCAGCTTGGGGTCCGGCGGAAACACTGAAGCTTTCTTT	CASSLGSGGNTEAFF
TRBV5-4	TRBJ2-5	13	-	TRBD2	TGTGCCGGCAGCTTGGGGGGGGAAGAGGCCCAGTACTTC	CAGSLGGEEAQYF
TRBV4-1	TRBJ2-3	16	-	-	TGCGCCAGAAGGCAAGATCGGGGGAGACACTCGGACACGCAGTATTTT	CARRQDRGRHSDTQYF
TRBV12-3/TRBV12-4	TRBJ1-1	13	-	-	TGTGCCAGCAGAGGGGGGACTCGGACTGAAGCTTTATTT	CASRGGTRTEALF
TRBV5-1	TRBJ1-2	15	-	TRBD1	TGCGCCAGCAAAAACCACAGGGGAGTTGGCTATGGCTACACCTTC	CASKNHRGVGYGYTF
TRBV6-1	TRBJ1-2	14	-	TRBD1	TGTGCCAGCAGCGTGGGATTGACAGGGATGGTCTACACCTTC	CASSVGLTGMVYTF
TRBV6-1	TRBJ1-1	13	-	-	TGTGTCAGCACCTTGGCCCCGAACACTGAAGCTTTCTTC	CVSTLAPNTEAFF